The clone carrying this T cell receptor (beta chain) appeared many times. Its antigen remains unknown. TCRdb re-derived calls from the 5' RACE reads in MiXCR, one entry per CDR3 protein. This sample carries 600,000 to 700,000 distinct CDR3 sequences, approximately 22% of them seen once, and the ten largest clones take 4.3%. This sample was included in a study of identical twins. Whole-study findings and limits: Among monozygotic twins, out-of-frame TCR alpha sharing exceeded what models predicted.

The germline V gene has CDR1 SGHRS and CDR2 YFSETQ. The V gene end was trimmed by 0 bases and the J gene end by 2 bases; junction bases not matched to a gene: 5. The CDR3 length is 16 residues. The same data also contributed to another study, on T cells expressing NK-cell markers. That paper states: In several experiments, sorting was confined to alpha-beta TCR T cells through use of an anti-gamma-delta TCR antibody. The CD3+CD56-NKG2C+ fraction of several donors was likewise dominated by these clonotypes.

Specimen: PBMCs. The clonotype originates from a woman under 30 in good health. The rearrangement joins TRBV5-1 to TRBJ2-5, with 9 bases lining up with TRBD2. The CDR3 here is CASSLGSGGIQETQYF. In DNA, the CDR3 is TGCGCCAGCAGCTTGGGGAGCGGGGGGATTCAAGAGACCCAGTACTTC.